In this sample, the clone carrying this T cell receptor (beta chain) turned up once. The entry originates in a study of blood T cell repertoires in COVID-19. For the study at large: Sources were T cells, B-cell-depleted T cells, or PBMCs; the material itself was cDNA or gDNA.

Here immunoSEQ multiplex PCR was the method, and the copy in TCRdb shows in-frame clones only, minus some. This table has some 270,000 clones, roughly 90% appearing once. Cohorts were based on clinical histories the participants reported. Someone with COVID-19 had been met by exposed participants within 2 weeks before study entry. J gave up 13 bases and V 5 bases, and 19 bases lay outside the gene matches. Germline CDR1 and CDR2: LNHDA and SQIVND (reference sequence). CDR3 size: 16 residues. The J gene is TRBJ1-2, the V gene TRBV19, with TRBD1 matching over 10 bases. Sequenced sample: PBMCs or T cells enriched from blood (not recorded which). The receptor was derived from a man in his forties who had been exposed to COVID-19. CDR3 region: CASSRNQGQGPFYLTF. DNA for the CDR3: TGTGCCAGTAGTCGGAATCAGGGACAGGGGCCTTTTTATCTCACCTTC.